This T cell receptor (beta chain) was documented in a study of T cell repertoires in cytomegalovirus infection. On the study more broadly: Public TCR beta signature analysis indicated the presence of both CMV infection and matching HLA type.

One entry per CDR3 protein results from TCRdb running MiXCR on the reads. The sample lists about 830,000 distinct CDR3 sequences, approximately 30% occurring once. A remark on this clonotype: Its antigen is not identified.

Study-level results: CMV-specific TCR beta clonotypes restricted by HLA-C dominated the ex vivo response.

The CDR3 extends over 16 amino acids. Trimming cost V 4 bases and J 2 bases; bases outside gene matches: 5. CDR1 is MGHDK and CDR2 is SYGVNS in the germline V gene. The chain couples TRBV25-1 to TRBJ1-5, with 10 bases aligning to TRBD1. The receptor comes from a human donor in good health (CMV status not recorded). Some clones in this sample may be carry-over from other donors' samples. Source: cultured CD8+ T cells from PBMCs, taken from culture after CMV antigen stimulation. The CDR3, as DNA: TGTGCCAGCAGTGGCGGGACAGGGGCTGGCAATCAGCCCCAGCATTTT. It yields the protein CASSGGTGAGNQPQHF.